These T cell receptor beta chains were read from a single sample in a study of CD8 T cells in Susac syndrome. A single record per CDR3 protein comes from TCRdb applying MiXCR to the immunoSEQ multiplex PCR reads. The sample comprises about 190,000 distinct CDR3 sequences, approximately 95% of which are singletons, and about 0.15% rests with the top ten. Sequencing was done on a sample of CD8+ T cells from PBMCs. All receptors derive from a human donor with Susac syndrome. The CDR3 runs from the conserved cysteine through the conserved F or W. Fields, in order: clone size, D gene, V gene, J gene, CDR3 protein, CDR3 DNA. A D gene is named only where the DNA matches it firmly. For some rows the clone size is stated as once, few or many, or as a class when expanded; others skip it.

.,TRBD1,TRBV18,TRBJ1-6,CASSPTGVLGSPLHF,TGTGCCAGCTCACCGACAGGGGTTTTGGGTTCACCCCTCCACTTT
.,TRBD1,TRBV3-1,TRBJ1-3,CASSQERGGLVGNTIYF,TGTGCCAGCAGCCAAGAGAGAGGGGGCCTAGTTGGAAACACCATATATTTT
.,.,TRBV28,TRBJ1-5,CASSWDRGQPQHF,TGTGCCAGCAGTTGGGACCGTGGTCAGCCCCAGCATTTT
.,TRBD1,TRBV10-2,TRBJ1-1,CASRETGASTEAFF,TGCGCCAGCAGAGAAACAGGGGCCAGCACTGAAGCTTTCTTT
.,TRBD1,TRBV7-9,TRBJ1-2,CASSSTMSRGDLNGYTF,TGTGCCAGCAGCAGCACGATGAGCAGGGGGGATTTGAATGGCTACACCTTC
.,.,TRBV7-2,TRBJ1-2,CASSSFGGGYGYTF,TGTGCCAGCAGTTCTTTCGGGGGCGGGTATGGCTACACCTTC
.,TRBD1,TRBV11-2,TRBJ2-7,CASSWVGGTGAEEQYF,TGTGCCAGCAGCTGGGTTGGCGGGACAGGGGCCGAAGAGCAGTACTTC
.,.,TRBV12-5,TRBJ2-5,CASSGSGEETQYF,TGTGCTAGTAGTGGGTCCGGGGAAGAGACCCAGTACTTC
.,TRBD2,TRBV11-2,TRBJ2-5,CASSVLAGDPQGTQYF,TGTGCCAGCAGCGTACTAGCGGGGGACCCTCAGGGGACCCAGTACTTC
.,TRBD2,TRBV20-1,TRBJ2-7,CSARTSGGYEQYF,TGCAGTGCTAGGACTAGCGGAGGATACGAGCAGTACTTC
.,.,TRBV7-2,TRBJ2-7,CASSWGPGSSYEQYF,TGTGCCAGCAGCTGGGGACCGGGCAGCTCCTACGAGCAGTACTTC
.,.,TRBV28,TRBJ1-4,CASSLLGANEKLFF,TGTGCCAGCAGCCTACTAGGGGCTAATGAAAAACTGTTTTTT
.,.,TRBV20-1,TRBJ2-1,CSTNKNNEQFF,TGCAGTACGAACAAGAACAATGAGCAGTTCTTC
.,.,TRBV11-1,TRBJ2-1,CASSLVGIGAANEQFF,TGTGCCAGCAGCTTAGTGGGGATCGGGGCGGCCAATGAGCAGTTCTTC
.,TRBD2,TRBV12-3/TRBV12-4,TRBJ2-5,CASSLTSGSGETQYF,TGTGCCAGCAGTTTAACTAGCGGGAGTGGAGAGACCCAGTACTTC
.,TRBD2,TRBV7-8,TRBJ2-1,CATAGSNWEQFF,TGTGCAACAGCGGGGTCGAATTGGGAGCAGTTCTTC
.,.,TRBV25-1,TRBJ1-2,CASSLDTFAIDGYTF,TGTGCCAGCTCACTGGACACGTTTGCAATCGATGGCTACACCTTC
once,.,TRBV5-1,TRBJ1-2,CASSLMGPWDGYTF,TGCGCCAGCAGCTTGATGGGTCCCTGGGATGGCTACACCTTC
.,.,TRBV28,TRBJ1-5,CASSSPKNNQPQHF,TGTGCCAGCAGCTCGCCAAAAAACAATCAGCCCCAGCATTTT
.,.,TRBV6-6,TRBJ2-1,CASSRAGSYNEQFF,TGTGCCAGCAGTAGAGCGGGCTCCTACAATGAGCAGTTCTTC
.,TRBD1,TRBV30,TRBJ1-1,CAWTGGNTEAFF,TGTGCCTGGACAGGGGGGAACACTGAAGCTTTCTTT
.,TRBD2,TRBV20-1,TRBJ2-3,CSASEGTSRRNTQYF,TGCAGTGCTAGCGAAGGGACTAGCAGAAGAAATACGCAGTATTTT